The rows below give T cell receptor beta chains drawn from one sample of a study of blood T cell repertoires in COVID-19. Some clones are missing from TCRdb's copy, which holds only in-frame ones; the method was immunoSEQ multiplex PCR. The sample consists of 200,000 to 250,000 clones, under 90% of them appearing once. Sequencing was carried out using peripheral blood. These TCRs come from an elderly woman with acute or convalescent COVID-19. Both conserved end residues are part of each CDR3. The D gene is left open where the match is weak. Only part of the rows carry a size: once, few, many, or a class if the clone is expanded.

D	V	J	size	DNA	CDR3
.	TRBV9	TRBJ2-7	.	TGTGCCAGCAGCGAGACTCCTGGGAGCTCCTACGAGCAGTACTTC	CASSETPGSSYEQYF
.	TRBV24-1	TRBJ2-5	once	TGTGCCACCAGTGATGGGGGGACGGACCCGTACCAAGAGACCCAGTACTTC	CATSDGGTDPYQETQYF
.	TRBV30	TRBJ1-1	.	TGTGCCTGGAGCGGCCAGGGGCGAAACACTGAAGCTTTCTTT	CAWSGQGRNTEAFF
TRBD1	TRBV11-2	TRBJ1-2	.	TGTGCCAGCAGCTTAGATCACAGGGGTTACTATGGCTACACCTTC	CASSLDHRGYYGYTF
.	TRBV9	TRBJ1-6	few	TGTGCCAGCATCTCGTACTTAGGGGGCTCCTATAATTCACCCCTCCACTTT	CASISYLGGSYNSPLHF
.	TRBV12-3/TRBV12-4	TRBJ2-5	.	TGTGCCAGCAGTTTAGGTGCAGGGGCCGGAAAATACTTC	CASSLGAGAGKYF
TRBD1	TRBV10-2	TRBJ1-5	.	TGCGCCAGCAGTGAACAGGGGTACGGTCAGCCCCAGCATTTT	CASSEQGYGQPQHF
TRBD1	TRBV28	TRBJ2-7	.	TGTGCCAGCAGCCCCCCCAGGGGGCTCCTGGGCGAGCAGTACTTC	CASSPPRGLLGEQYF
.	TRBV6-5	TRBJ1-1	.	TGTGCCAGCAGTTACTCGAGGGCGAGTCTAGGGGGTAATCCTTTCTTT	CASSYSRASLGGNPFF
TRBD1	TRBV28	TRBJ1-5	.	TGTGCCAGCAACATACAGGGGGTAGGAAATCAGCCCCAGCATTTT	CASNIQGVGNQPQHF
.	TRBV19	TRBJ2-1	.	TGTGCCAGTAGTATACGAGCTCGGTCCTACAATGAGCAGTTCTTC	CASSIRARSYNEQFF
TRBD1	TRBV6-2/TRBV6-3	TRBJ1-1	.	TGTGCCAGCAGTTACCCCGGGACAGGGGAAGCTTTCTTT	CASSYPGTGEAFF
TRBD2	TRBV5-1	TRBJ2-1	once	TGCGCCAGCAGCTTGAGCGGGGGGAAGTCAGAGCAGTTCTTC	CASSLSGGKSEQFF
TRBD1	TRBV5-1	TRBJ2-5	.	TGCGCCAGCACCCTTTCGCCAGGGGGCGGGGAGACCCAGTACTTC	CASTLSPGGGETQYF
TRBD2	TRBV2	TRBJ2-2	.	TGTGCCAGCGGGCTGAGCGGGGGGGCCACCGGGGAGCTGTTTTTT	CASGLSGGATGELFF
.	TRBV3-1/TRBV3-2	TRBJ2-3	.	TGTGCCAGCAGCTGGTGGAGGGGGCGTCTCGCAGATACGCAGTATTTT	CASSWWRGRLADTQYF
TRBD1	TRBV13	TRBJ2-2	few	TGTGCCAGCAGCCCCCATGAGACAGGGGGCTACACCGGGGAGCTGTTTTTT	CASSPHETGGYTGELFF
TRBD1	TRBV7-7	TRBJ2-5	.	TGTGCCAGCAGCCTCCGGGACAGGGGGCTGGGAGAGACCCAGTACTTC	CASSLRDRGLGETQYF
TRBD2	TRBV10-2	TRBJ2-2	.	TGCGCCACCTCTCTTGGCGGGGGGGCCTCACCCGGGGAGCTGTTTTTT	CATSLGGGASPGELFF
.	TRBV7-9	TRBJ1-2	.	TGTGCCAGCAGCTTAGCTACTAACTATGGCTACACCTTC	CASSLATNYGYTF
.	TRBV6-5	TRBJ1-5	.	TGTGCCAGCAGCTCGCGGCGAGGAGTCAATCAGCCCCAGCATTTT	CASSSRRGVNQPQHF
.	TRBV5-5	TRBJ2-5	once	TGTGCCAGCAGCTGGGCGGACAGCCCGACCCAGTACTTC	CASSWADSPTQYF
TRBD1	TRBV4-1	TRBJ2-5	.	TGCGCCAGCAGCCAAGCACAGGGGGAGACCCAGTACTTC	CASSQAQGETQYF